The source of this T cell receptor (beta chain) is a study of control samples from healthy donors and cancer patients (dated by TCRdb to about 2020). Libraries came from the immunoSEQ multiplex PCR assay. TCRdb holds this immuneACCESS table with in-frame rearrangements only. Some clones are missing; in checked studies, unresolved V genes explain under half, and the rest has no known cause. The sample yields 150,000 to 200,000 clones; 85% to 95% were counted once. The biggest ten clones account for 1.3% to 1.5% of the sample. About this clone itself: Its binding antigen is unknown. Base quality data are lacking; no much larger clone is found one base away.

From the cysteine through the phenylalanine, the CDR3 covers 12 amino acids. Of all the DNA, just the CDR3 is kept, 36 bases in frame from base 1. V is pared back by 2 bases and J by 9 bases, with 5 bases lying between the germline termini. CDR1 SEHNR and CDR2 FQNEAQ were looked up in the germline V gene (reference sequence). This chain is built from TRBV7-9 and TRBJ1-6; too little of a D gene remains to name it. Material: blood. The receptor's source is a woman aged 18-29 years in good health. The CDR3 region: CASSLNSSPLHF. The nucleotide sequence reads as follows: TGTGCCAGCAGCTTAAATTCTTCACCCCTCCACTTT.